The 20 T cell receptor beta chains below were found in one sample sequenced in a study of T cell changes during pregnancy in multiple sclerosis. TCRdb keeps only in-frame clones here, not all; method: immunoSEQ multiplex PCR. The sample carries over 65,000 clones, roughly nine tenths recorded once. Sequencing used peripheral blood, obtained in the first trimester of pregnancy. Receptors originate from a female donor with multiple sclerosis, enrolled in a pregnancy study.

The V gene is TRBV30, the J gene TRBJ2-3, with unresolved D. There are 11 residues in the CDR3. Trimming stripped 3 bases from V and 5 bases from J, with 6 bases between. Germline V gene lookup returns CDR1 GTSNPN and CDR2 SVGIG (reference sequence). The chain's CDR3 is CAWSAGDTQYF. CDR3 DNA: TGTGCCTGGAGCGCCGGAGATACGCAGTATTTT.

The rearrangement uses TRBV6-1 and TRBJ1-1; 10 bases agree with TRBD1. Unmatched junction bases numbered 2, after V lost 8 bases and J lost 5 bases. The germline V gene has CDR1 MNHNS and CDR2 SASEGT. This CDR3 is built from 12 residues. This chain's CDR3 is CASDRGLTEAFF. DNA of the CDR3: TGTGCCAGCGACAGGGGGCTTACTGAAGCTTTCTTT.

This clone was seen just once. The V and J genes are TRBV6-6 and TRBJ2-2; 8 nucleotides agree with TRBD1. The germline V gene has CDR1 MNHNY and CDR2 SVGAGI (reference sequence). Losses at the gene ends were 2 bases for V and 6 bases for J; bases not matched to a gene: 5. This CDR3 region has 15 residues. The CDR3 DNA reads as TGTGCCAGCAGTTACGCAGGGGGCCTCGCCGGGGAGCTGTTTTTT. The encoded protein is CASSYAGGLAGELFF.

The chain combines TRBV28 with TRBJ1-1; D remains ambiguous. The V gene lost 2 bases and the J gene lost 1 base, with 5 bases spanning the gap. The CDR3 spans 13 residues. The germline V gene has CDR1 MDHEN and CDR2 SYDVKM. The CDR3: CASSLTGNTEAFF. The CDR3 bases are TGTGCCAGCAGTTTAACGGGGAACACTGAAGCTTTCTTT.

The V gene is TRBV2, the J gene TRBJ2-4; TRBD1 might be the D (5 bases). The CDR3 consists of 12 residues. The V gene's germline CDR1 is SNHLY and CDR2 FYNNEI. With 0 bases removed from V and 9 bases from J, the gap between germline ends came to 6 bases. CDR3 bases: TGTGCCAGCAGTGAAGCCCAGGGCATTCAGTACTTC. The encoded protein is CASSEAQGIQYF.

This clone occurred once. The chain joins TRBV5-1 to TRBJ2-3; TRBD1 is a possible D gene (5 bases). Trimming took off 3 bases at V and 3 bases at J, with 14 bases between the two ends. The CDR3 is 15 residues long. Germline V gene lookup returns CDR1 SGHRS and CDR2 YFSETQ. The CDR3 bases are TGCGCCAGCAGCTCTACAGGTACCAGGACAGATACGCAGTATTTT. It encodes CASSSTGTRTDTQYF. The full variable domain, its missing parts supplied by reference TRBV5-1 and TRBJ2-3, is KAGVTQTPRYLIKTRGQQVTLSCSPISGHRSVSWYQQTPGQGLQFLFEYFSETQRNKGNFPGRFSGRQFSNSRSEMNVSTLELGDSALYLCASSSTGTRTDTQYFGPGTRLTVL.

This rearrangement joins TRBV5-4 to TRBJ2-1; TRBD2 matches 12 bases. The CDR3 has 17 amino acids. The ends lost 0 bases at V and 7 bases at J; junction bases unmatched: 8. CDR1 SGHNT and CDR2 YYREEE come from the germline V gene (reference sequence). The CDR3 region is CASSLVASGGAGNEQFF. Here the CDR3 DNA reads TGTGCCAGCAGCTTGGTGGCTAGCGGGGGGGCCGGGAATGAGCAGTTCTTC.

This chain links TRBV7-2 with TRBJ2-3; 8 nucleotides align to TRBD2. Per germline, CDR1 SGHTA and CDR2 FQGNSA. The CDR3 is 17 residues long. After removal of 4 bases from V and 1 base from J, the junction contained 10 bases not matched to a gene. Here the CDR3 reads CASSSKTPGLGTDTQYF. In DNA form, the CDR3 reads TGTGCCAGCAGCTCCAAGACCCCGGGACTAGGCACAGATACGCAGTATTTT.

This chain joins TRBV11-2 and TRBJ1-2; 10 nucleotides line up with TRBD1. Trimming removed 5 bases from V and 6 bases from J; junction bases left unmatched: 9. Germline V gives CDR1 SGHAT, CDR2 FQNNGV. The CDR3 extends over 15 amino acids. CDR3 in amino acids: CASSLHGQGVNGYTF. DNA for the CDR3: TGTGCCAGCAGCCTTCACGGACAGGGGGTTAATGGCTACACCTTC.

The genes are TRBV2 and TRBJ1-2; no clear D gene. The germline V gene encodes CDR1 SNHLY and CDR2 FYNNEI. The CDR3 extends over 12 amino acids. V shed 5 bases and J shed 0 bases, with 4 bases lying between them. The CDR3 sequence: CASSSSNYGYTF. CDR3 nucleotide sequence: TGTGCCAGCAGTTCATCTAACTATGGCTACACCTTC.

This chain joins TRBV10-3 and TRBJ2-7; TRBD1 is a possible D gene (5 bases). V lost 5 bases, J lost 5 bases, and 13 bases lay in between. This CDR3 spans 13 amino acids. CDR1 ENHRY and CDR2 SYGVKD come from the germline V gene. This CDR3 is CAISSGFFDEQYF. The CDR3 bases are TGTGCCATCAGTTCAGGGTTTTTCGACGAGCAGTACTTC.

The chain has TRBV4-1 and TRBJ2-2, with TRBD1 identical over 7 bases. Trimming cost V 3 bases and J 3 bases; bases outside gene matches: 7. This CDR3 is 16 amino acids long. In germline, CDR1 is MGHRA, CDR2 YSYEKL. The CDR3 region is CASSHPKGAYTGELFF. The CDR3 region has the DNA TGCGCCAGCAGCCATCCTAAGGGGGCTTACACCGGGGAGCTGTTTTTT.

The chain has TRBV7-3 and TRBJ2-3; TRBD2 aligns across 7 bases. With V trimmed by 1 base and J by 2 bases, 6 bases remained unmatched. Germline V gene sequence: CDR1 SGHTA, CDR2 FQGTGA. The CDR3 consists of 16 residues. The CDR3 DNA reads TGTGCCAGCAGCTTAAATAGCGGGTCCAACACAGATACGCAGTATTTT. Protein: CASSLNSGSNTDTQYF.

This clone was counted only a few times. The gene calls are TRBV2 and TRBJ1-5, with D possibly matching TRBD1 (6 bases). The CDR3 has 14 residues. Germline CDR1 and CDR2: SNHLY and FYNNEI. The V gene lost 6 bases and the J gene lost 6 bases, with 15 bases spanning the gap. The CDR3 nucleotides are TGTGCCAGCAGCTCGGGACAAGGTAGTCAGCCCCAGCATTTT. It encodes CASSSGQGSQPQHF.

The chain combines TRBV4-2 with TRBJ1-1; no clear D. Trimming stripped 0 bases from V and 3 bases from J, with 11 bases between. The CDR3 totals 15 residues. Germline CDR1 is LGHNA and CDR2 is YNFKEQ. DNA of the CDR3: TGTGCCAGCAGCCAAGATACTATCGGGTACACTGAAGCTTTCTTT. Translated: CASSQDTIGYTEAFF.

The chain couples TRBV7-3 to TRBJ2-1; 14 bases fit TRBD2. Germline values: CDR1 SGHTA, CDR2 FQGTGA. V lost 5 bases and J lost 7; bases outside the gene matches: 19. The length of the CDR3 is 20 residues. CDR3 coding DNA: TGTGCCAGCAGCCTCCCGGGACTAGCGGGAGAAGGTCCTATTTCTAATGAGCAGTTCTTC. It codes for CASSLPGLAGEGPISNEQFF.

The CDR3 nucleotides read TGCGCCAGCAGCTCCGCCGGACAGGGGAATTGGGAGACCCAGTACTTC. This sequence encodes CASSSAGQGNWETQYF. This chain links TRBV5-1 with TRBJ2-5; the match to TRBD1 covers 9 bases. The germline CDR1 and CDR2 sequences are SGHRS and YFSETQ. The CDR3 loop spans 16 amino acids. With 3 bases clipped from V and 5 bases from J, the junction kept 11 bases outside the gene matches.

The chain recombines TRBV19 with TRBJ1-4; D gene ambiguous. The V gene lost 5 bases and the J gene lost 5 bases, with 21 bases spanning the gap. The CDR3 is 17 amino acids. Germline V gene sequence: CDR1 LNHDA, CDR2 SQIVND (reference sequence). The CDR3 sequence: CASSPQRRSTPNEKLFF. Here the CDR3 DNA reads TGTGCCAGTAGTCCGCAACGAAGGTCGACACCGAATGAAAAACTGTTTTTT.

The rearrangement uses TRBV7-2 and TRBJ2-1; no clear D gene. Germline CDR1 reads SGHTA; CDR2 reads FQGNSA. With 1 base removed from V and 9 bases from J, the gap between germline ends came to 13 bases. The CDR3 runs 14 residues. The CDR3 DNA is TGTGCCAGCAGCTTAGTACCCGGAGCGAGTGAGCAGTTCTTC. It encodes CASSLVPGASEQFF.

V gene TRBV11-2 combines with J gene TRBJ1-1; perhaps TRBD1 as D (6 bases). Germline V lookup: CDR1 SGHAT, CDR2 FQNNGV. V shed 5 bases and J shed 6 bases, with 13 bases lying between them. The CDR3 is made up of 13 amino acids. DNA for the CDR3: TGTGCCAGCAGCGCACAGGGTGGGGCTGAAGCTTTCTTT. This gives the protein CASSAQGGAEAFF.